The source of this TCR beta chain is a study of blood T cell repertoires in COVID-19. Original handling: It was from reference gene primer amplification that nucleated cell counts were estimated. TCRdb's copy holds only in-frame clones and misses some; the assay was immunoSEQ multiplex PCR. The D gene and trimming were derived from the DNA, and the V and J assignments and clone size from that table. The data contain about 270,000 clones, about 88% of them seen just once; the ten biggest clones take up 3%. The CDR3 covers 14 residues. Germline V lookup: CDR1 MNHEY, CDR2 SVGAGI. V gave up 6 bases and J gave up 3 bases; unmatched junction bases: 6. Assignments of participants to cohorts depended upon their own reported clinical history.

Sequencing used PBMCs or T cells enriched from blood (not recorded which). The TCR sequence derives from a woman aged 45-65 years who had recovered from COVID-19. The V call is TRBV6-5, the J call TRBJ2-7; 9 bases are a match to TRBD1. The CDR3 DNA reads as TGTGCCAGCAGAGCCGGGACAGGGCGCTACGAGCAGTACTTC. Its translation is CASRAGTGRYEQYF.